The rows below give T cell receptor beta chains drawn from one sample of a study of OX40 agonist ivuxolimab in advanced cancers. The protocol was immunoSEQ multiplex PCR, while the TCRdb copy is restricted to in-frame clones and leaves out a portion. The table shows about 24,000 clones, with 84% occurring only once. The source was CD4+ or CD8+ T cells sorted from blood, collected in a trial of the OX40 agonist ivuxolimab. Source of these receptors: an adult with an advanced solid tumor such as melanoma, head and neck, liver or kidney cancer. Each CDR3 is given with its conserved first and last residue. Each record gives: D gene, J gene, V gene, clone size, CDR3 DNA, CDR3 protein. The D gene is left open where the match is weak. The size entry is marked missing in some rows and otherwise reads once, few, many or a size class.

.,TRBJ2-5,TRBV2,.,TGTGCCAGCAGTGAAAGAGAGACCCAGTACTTC,CASSERETQYF
.,TRBJ1-1,TRBV7-2,.,TGTGCCAGCAGCTTCATACTTGACACTGAAGCTTTCTTT,CASSFILDTEAFF
.,TRBJ2-7,TRBV11-2,.,TGTGCCAGCAGCTTAGAAGATGGTTCCTACGAGCAGTACTTC,CASSLEDGSYEQYF
TRBD2,TRBJ2-6,TRBV7-3,.,TGTGCCAGCAGATCGACTTCTAGCGGGAGACCGGGTGGGGCCAACGTCCTGACTTTC,CASRSTSSGRPGGANVLTF
TRBD2,TRBJ2-1,TRBV18,.,TGTGCCAGCTCACCGACTAGCGGGGGACTGAGCTCCTACAATGAGCAGTTCTTC,CASSPTSGGLSSYNEQFF
.,TRBJ2-2,TRBV5-1,.,TGCGCCAGCAGCTTGGGGGACATCGCCACCGGGGAGCTGTTTTTT,CASSLGDIATGELFF
.,TRBJ1-6,TRBV6-6,.,TGTGCCAGCAAACCGGCGACACCTTCACCCCTCCACTTT,CASKPATPSPLHF
.,TRBJ2-5,TRBV7-3,.,TGTGCCAGCAGCTTAATGGGGGCGGGAGTTCGGGAGACCCAGTACTTC,CASSLMGAGVRETQYF
.,TRBJ1-2,TRBV7-4,.,TGTGCCAGCAGCTTAACCAGGGACGGATATGGCTACACCTTC,CASSLTRDGYGYTF
TRBD1,TRBJ2-2,TRBV7-2,.,TGTGCCAGCAGTACCGGGACAGGGGCCACCGGGGAGCTGTTTTTT,CASSTGTGATGELFF
.,TRBJ1-6,TRBV12-5,few,TGTGCTAGTGGTTTCTTCGGACGGGATTCACCCCTCCACTTT,CASGFFGRDSPLHF
.,TRBJ2-7,TRBV27,.,TGTGCCAGCAGTTTAGGGGATGCCTACGAGCAGTACTTC,CASSLGDAYEQYF
TRBD1,TRBJ1-1,TRBV6-5,.,TGTGCCAGCAGGACAGGGGTGATCACTGAAGCTTTCTTT,CASRTGVITEAFF
.,TRBJ2-7,TRBV18,.,TGTGCCAGCTCACCGGACCTAGACTACGAGCAGTACTTC,CASSPDLDYEQYF
TRBD2,TRBJ2-1,TRBV11-3,.,TGTGCCAGCAGCTTGAAGACTAGCGGGAGGCTAAGCTCCTACAATGAGCAGTTCTTC,CASSLKTSGRLSSYNEQFF
.,TRBJ2-1,TRBV5-1,.,TGCGCCAGCAGCGTCGGGGGATACAATGAGCAGTTCTTC,CASSVGGYNEQFF
.,TRBJ1-4,TRBV25-1,.,TGTGCCAGCAAAGGAGGTCCGCGGAGAGAAAAACTGTTTTTT,CASKGGPRREKLFF
TRBD1,TRBJ2-7,TRBV5-1,.,TGCGCCAGCAGCCCCGGGACAGGGGCCTACGAGCAGTACTTC,CASSPGTGAYEQYF
.,TRBJ2-3,TRBV4-2,.,TGTGCCAGCAGCCAAGAACGGGAAGATACGCAGTATTTT,CASSQEREDTQYF
.,TRBJ2-7,TRBV19,.,TGTGCCAGTAGAGATGGCCCGACAGATGGGAGCGAGCAGTACTTC,CASRDGPTDGSEQYF
.,TRBJ1-5,TRBV19,once,TGTGCCAGTAGGAGGACGGGGGTTGATCCTCAGCCCCAGCATTTT,CASRRTGVDPQPQHF
.,TRBJ2-5,TRBV4-1,.,TGCGCCAGCAGCCAAGATCTTTACGGGGGAAGGGAGACCCAGTACTTC,CASSQDLYGGRETQYF
TRBD1,TRBJ1-1,TRBV20-1,.,TGCAGTGCTTACCGGACAGGTGAAGCTTTCTTT,CSAYRTGEAFF
.,TRBJ1-2,TRBV5-6,few,TGTGCCAGCAGCCCAGATACAGGAGACTATGGCTACACCTTC,CASSPDTGDYGYTF
.,TRBJ1-5,TRBV7-6,.,TGTGCCAGCAGCCCTGCTGGGAATAGCAATCAGCCCCAGCATTTT,CASSPAGNSNQPQHF
TRBD1,TRBJ1-5,TRBV2,.,TGTGCCAGCAAGCTTCGGACAGGGACTATAAGCAATCAGCCCCAGCATTTT,CASKLRTGTISNQPQHF
.,TRBJ2-6,TRBV7-9,.,TGTGCCAGCAGCTTCGCTATACCTGGGGCCAACGTCCTGACTTTC,CASSFAIPGANVLTF
TRBD1,TRBJ1-4,TRBV4-1,.,TGCGCCAGCAGCGGGACAGGGGTGGGGGAAAAACTGTTTTTT,CASSGTGVGEKLFF
.,TRBJ2-1,TRBV6-5,.,TGTGCCAGCAGTTATCAGCCGGGCCCAGGGTCGAGTGAGCAGTTCTTC,CASSYQPGPGSSEQFF
TRBD2,TRBJ2-5,TRBV4-3,.,TGCGCCAGCAGCCAAGAGTCCCGAGGGCGGGGGGGCCAAGAGACCCAGTACTTC,CASSQESRGRGGQETQYF
.,TRBJ1-5,TRBV23-1,.,TGCGCCAGCAGCTTAGGTATGATCAATCAGCCCCAGCATTTT,CASSLGMINQPQHF
.,TRBJ2-1,TRBV7-2,.,TGTGCCAGCAGCTTAGCAAGGGTTTATGAGCAGTTCTTC,CASSLARVYEQFF
.,TRBJ2-1,TRBV21-1,.,TGTGCCAGCAACCTCCGGCGCCGACGTGGGCTACATGAGCAGTTCTTC,CASNLRRRRGLHEQFF
TRBD2,TRBJ2-1,TRBV29-1,.,TGCAGCGTCGGACGGACTAGCGGGGGGCAGGGTGAGCAGTTCTTC,CSVGRTSGGQGEQFF
.,TRBJ2-5,TRBV6-5,.,TGTGCCAGCAGTTACGGCGAGGTAGGAGAGACCCAGTACTTC,CASSYGEVGETQYF
.,TRBJ2-7,TRBV27,few,TGTGCCAGCAGTCCAGACCTTAACGAGCAGTACTTC,CASSPDLNEQYF
.,TRBJ2-5,TRBV7-2,.,TGTGCCAGCAGCTTAGAACTAGAGGAGACCCAGTACTTC,CASSLELEETQYF
TRBD1,TRBJ1-6,TRBV5-8,.,TGTGCCAGCAGCCTTGGACAGGGGTTTTCACCCCTCCACTTT,CASSLGQGFSPLHF
.,TRBJ1-3,TRBV5-4,.,TGTGCCAGCAGTCCCTGGCAAGCTGGAAACACCATATATTTT,CASSPWQAGNTIYF
TRBD1,TRBJ2-7,TRBV19,.,TGTGCCAGTAGTACCGGACAGGGACGCGAGCAGTACTTC,CASSTGQGREQYF
.,TRBJ2-5,TRBV5-4,.,TGTGCCAGCAGCTTGGCCCAGCAAGAGACCCAGTACTTC,CASSLAQQETQYF
TRBD2,TRBJ2-7,TRBV2,.,TGTGCCAGCAGGGCCCCTGGGACTAGCGGGTACTACGAGCAGTACTTC,CASRAPGTSGYYEQYF
TRBD1,TRBJ2-2,TRBV10-1,.,TGCGCCAGCAGTTCCACAGGGGGCACCGGGGAGCTGTTTTTT,CASSSTGGTGELFF
.,TRBJ2-7,TRBV19,once,TGTGCCAGTAGTGCGTCCCGCTACGAGCAGTACTTC,CASSASRYEQYF
.,TRBJ1-5,TRBV2,.,TGTGCCAGCAAGACCACCGAAAATCAGCCCCAGCATTTT,CASKTTENQPQHF
TRBD1,TRBJ1-2,TRBV19,.,TGTGCCAGTAGTAGGGACAGGGCCGGCGGCTACACCTTC,CASSRDRAGGYTF
.,TRBJ2-5,TRBV5-1,once,TGCGCCAGCAGCGTAGGATACCAAGAGACCCAGTACTTC,CASSVGYQETQYF
TRBD2,TRBJ2-2,TRBV5-4,once,TGTGCCAGCAGCTCTACTAGCGGGAGCATCACCGGGGAGCTGTTTTTT,CASSSTSGSITGELFF
.,TRBJ1-5,TRBV19,.,TGTGCCAGTAGTATACCGGGGCGCAATCAGCCCCAGCATTTT,CASSIPGRNQPQHF
.,TRBJ2-3,TRBV6-1,once,TGTGCCAGCAGTGACAGGGCAGGGGTCCCAGATACGCAGTATTTT,CASSDRAGVPDTQYF
.,TRBJ1-1,TRBV11-3,.,TGTGCCAGCAGCTTAATGGAAGGCACTGAAGCTTTCTTT,CASSLMEGTEAFF